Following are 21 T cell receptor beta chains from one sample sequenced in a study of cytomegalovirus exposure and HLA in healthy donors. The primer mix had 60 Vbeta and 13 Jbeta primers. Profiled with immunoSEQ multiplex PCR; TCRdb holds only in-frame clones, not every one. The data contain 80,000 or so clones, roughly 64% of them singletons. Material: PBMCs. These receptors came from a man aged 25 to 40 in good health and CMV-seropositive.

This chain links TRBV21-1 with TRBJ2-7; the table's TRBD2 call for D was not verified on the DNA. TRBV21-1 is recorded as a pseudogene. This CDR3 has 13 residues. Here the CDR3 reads CASNEEGPYEQYF. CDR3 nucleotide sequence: TGTGCCAGCAACGAGGAGGGACCCTACGAGCAGTACTTC.

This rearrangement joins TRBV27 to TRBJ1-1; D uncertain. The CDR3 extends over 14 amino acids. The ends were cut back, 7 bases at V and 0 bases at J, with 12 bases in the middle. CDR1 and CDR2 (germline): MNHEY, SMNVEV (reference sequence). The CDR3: CASKVDTMNTEAFF. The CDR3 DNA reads TGTGCCAGCAAGGTAGACACCATGAACACTGAAGCTTTCTTT.

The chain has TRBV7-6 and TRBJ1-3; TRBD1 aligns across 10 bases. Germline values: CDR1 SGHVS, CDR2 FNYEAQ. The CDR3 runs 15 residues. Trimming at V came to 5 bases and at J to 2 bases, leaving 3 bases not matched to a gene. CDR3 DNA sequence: TGTGCCAGCAGCCGACAGGGGGCAGCTGGAAACACCATATATTTT. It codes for CASSRQGAAGNTIYF.

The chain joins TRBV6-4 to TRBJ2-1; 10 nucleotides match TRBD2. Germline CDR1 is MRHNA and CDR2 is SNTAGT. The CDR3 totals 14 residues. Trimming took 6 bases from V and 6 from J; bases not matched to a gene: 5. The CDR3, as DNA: TGTGCCAGCAGCCCTGGACTAGCGGCCAATGAGCAGTTCTTC. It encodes CASSPGLAANEQFF.

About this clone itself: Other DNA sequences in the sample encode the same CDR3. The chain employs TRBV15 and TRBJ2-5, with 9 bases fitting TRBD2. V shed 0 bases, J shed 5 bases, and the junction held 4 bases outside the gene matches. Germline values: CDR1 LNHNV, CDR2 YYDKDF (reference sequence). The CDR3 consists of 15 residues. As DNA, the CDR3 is TGTGCCACCAGCAGAGATCGAACTAGCGGGGAGACCCAGTACTTC. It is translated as CATSRDRTSGETQYF.

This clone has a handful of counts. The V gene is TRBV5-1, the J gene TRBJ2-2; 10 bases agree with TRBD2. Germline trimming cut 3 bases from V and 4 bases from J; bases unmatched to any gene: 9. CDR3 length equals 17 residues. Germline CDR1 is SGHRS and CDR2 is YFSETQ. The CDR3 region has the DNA TGCGCCAGCAGCTCGGAACGTCGACTAGCGGGCACCGGGGAGCTGTTTTTT. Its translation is CASSSERRLAGTGELFF.

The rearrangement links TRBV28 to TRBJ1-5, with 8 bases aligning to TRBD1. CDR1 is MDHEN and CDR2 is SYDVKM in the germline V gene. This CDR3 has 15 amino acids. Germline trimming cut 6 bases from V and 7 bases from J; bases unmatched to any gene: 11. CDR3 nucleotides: TGTGCCAGCAGGCCCGACAGGGGTCTGAACCAGCCCCAGCATTTT. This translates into CASRPDRGLNQPQHF.

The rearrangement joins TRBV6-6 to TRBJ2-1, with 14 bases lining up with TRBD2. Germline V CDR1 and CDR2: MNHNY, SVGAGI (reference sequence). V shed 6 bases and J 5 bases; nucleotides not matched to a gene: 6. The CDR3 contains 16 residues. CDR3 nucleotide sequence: TGTGCCAGCAGAACGTCGACTAGCGGGGGGGACAATGAGCAGTTCTTC. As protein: CASRTSTSGGDNEQFF.

For the CDR3, the DNA is TGCGCCAGCATGTGGTTAGCGGGTAGCACAGATACGCAGTATTTT. It translates to CASMWLAGSTDTQYF. The chain combines TRBV10-2 with TRBJ2-3; the match to TRBD2 covers 7 bases. Germline CDR1 WSHSY, CDR2 SAAADI. V lost 7 bases and J lost 0; bases outside the gene matches: 7. CDR3 size: 15 residues.

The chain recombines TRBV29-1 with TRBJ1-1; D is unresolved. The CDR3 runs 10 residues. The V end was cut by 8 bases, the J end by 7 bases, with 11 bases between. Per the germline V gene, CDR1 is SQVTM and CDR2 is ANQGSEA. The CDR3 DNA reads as TGCAGCATGATTTTAGATGAAGCTTTCTTT. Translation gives CSMILDEAFF.

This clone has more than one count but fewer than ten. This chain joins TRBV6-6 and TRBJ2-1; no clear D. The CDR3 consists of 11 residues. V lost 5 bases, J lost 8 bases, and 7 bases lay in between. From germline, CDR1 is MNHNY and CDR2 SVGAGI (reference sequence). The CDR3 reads CASSHSHEQFF. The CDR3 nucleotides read TGTGCCAGCAGTCATAGCCATGAGCAGTTCTTC.

CDR3 DNA: TGTGCCAGCAGCTACAGGCCGAACACTGAAGCTTTCTTT. Translating it yields CASSYRPNTEAFF. The chain uses TRBV16 and TRBJ1-1; possible D gene TRBD1, 5 bases. CDR1 and CDR2 (germline): KGHSY, FQNENV. There are 13 residues in the CDR3. V dropped 5 bases and J dropped 1 base, with 8 bases sitting between them.

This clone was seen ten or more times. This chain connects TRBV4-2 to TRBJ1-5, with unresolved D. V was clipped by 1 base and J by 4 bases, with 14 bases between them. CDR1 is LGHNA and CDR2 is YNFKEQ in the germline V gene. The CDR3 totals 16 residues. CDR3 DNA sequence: TGTGCCAGCAGCCAAGTCCTGGGAGATGGAAATCAGCCCCAGCATTTT. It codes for CASSQVLGDGNQPQHF.

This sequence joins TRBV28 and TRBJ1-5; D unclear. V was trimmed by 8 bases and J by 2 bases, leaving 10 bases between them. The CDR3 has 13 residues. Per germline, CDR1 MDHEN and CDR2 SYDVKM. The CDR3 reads CASGREGNQPQHF. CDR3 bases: TGTGCCAGCGGACGGGAGGGCAATCAGCCCCAGCATTTT.

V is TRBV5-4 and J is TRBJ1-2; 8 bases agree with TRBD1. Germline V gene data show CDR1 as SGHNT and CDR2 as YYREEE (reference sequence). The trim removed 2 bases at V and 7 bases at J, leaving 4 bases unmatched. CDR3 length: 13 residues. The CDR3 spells CASSLATGGGYTF. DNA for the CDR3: TGTGCCAGCAGCTTAGCTACAGGGGGTGGCTACACCTTC.

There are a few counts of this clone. The chain's CDR3 is CATSRDSVGSGGFEETQYF. The CDR3 DNA reads TGTGCCACCAGCAGAGATAGTGTGGGGAGCGGGGGCTTTGAAGAGACCCAGTACTTC. V is TRBV15 and J is TRBJ2-5; 8 nucleotides align to TRBD2. V was pared by 0 bases and J by 3 bases, with 15 bases of the junction left unmatched. CDR1 LNHNV and CDR2 YYDKDF come from the germline V gene (reference sequence). There are 19 residues in the CDR3.

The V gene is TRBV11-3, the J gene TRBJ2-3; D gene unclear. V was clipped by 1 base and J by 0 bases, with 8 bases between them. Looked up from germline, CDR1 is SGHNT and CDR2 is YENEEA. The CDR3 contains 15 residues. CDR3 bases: TGTGCCAGCAGCTTAGGGGCAGCTAGCACAGATACGCAGTATTTT. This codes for CASSLGAASTDTQYF.

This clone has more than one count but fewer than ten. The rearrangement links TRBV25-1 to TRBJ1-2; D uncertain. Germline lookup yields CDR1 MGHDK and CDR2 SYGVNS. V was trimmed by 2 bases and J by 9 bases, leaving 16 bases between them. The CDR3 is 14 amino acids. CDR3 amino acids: CASSEAGYAARYTF. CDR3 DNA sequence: TGTGCCAGCAGTGAAGCCGGGTACGCGGCTCGCTACACCTTC.

CDR3 residues: CAILRGVYGTEAFF. CDR3 bases: TGTGCCATCCTCAGGGGGGTTTATGGGACTGAAGCTTTCTTT. The chain links TRBV28 to TRBJ1-1, with 7 bases that match TRBD1. CDR3 length: 14 residues. Unmatched junction bases numbered 13, after V lost 10 bases and J lost 5 bases. From germline, CDR1 is MDHEN and CDR2 SYDVKM.

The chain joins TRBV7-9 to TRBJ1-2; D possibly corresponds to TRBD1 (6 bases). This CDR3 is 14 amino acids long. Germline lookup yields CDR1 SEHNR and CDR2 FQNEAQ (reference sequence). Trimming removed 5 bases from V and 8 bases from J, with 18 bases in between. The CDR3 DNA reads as TGTGCCAGCAGCCCCGGGCAGGGGTTCGGCGGCTACACCTTC. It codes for CASSPGQGFGGYTF.

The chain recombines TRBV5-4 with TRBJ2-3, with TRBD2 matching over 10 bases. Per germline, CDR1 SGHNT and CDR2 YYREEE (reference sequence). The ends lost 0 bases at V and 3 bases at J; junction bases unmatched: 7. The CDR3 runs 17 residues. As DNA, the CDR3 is TGTGCCAGCAGCTTGGCCGCTAGCGGGAGCGGGACAGATACGCAGTATTTT. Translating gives CASSLAASGSGTDTQYF. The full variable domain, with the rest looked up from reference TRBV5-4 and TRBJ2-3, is ETGVTQSPTHLIKTRGQQVTLRCSSQSGHNTVSWYQQALGQGPQFIFQYYREEENGRGNFPPRFSGLQFPNYSSELNVNALELDDSALYLCASSLAASGSGTDTQYFGPGTRLTVL.